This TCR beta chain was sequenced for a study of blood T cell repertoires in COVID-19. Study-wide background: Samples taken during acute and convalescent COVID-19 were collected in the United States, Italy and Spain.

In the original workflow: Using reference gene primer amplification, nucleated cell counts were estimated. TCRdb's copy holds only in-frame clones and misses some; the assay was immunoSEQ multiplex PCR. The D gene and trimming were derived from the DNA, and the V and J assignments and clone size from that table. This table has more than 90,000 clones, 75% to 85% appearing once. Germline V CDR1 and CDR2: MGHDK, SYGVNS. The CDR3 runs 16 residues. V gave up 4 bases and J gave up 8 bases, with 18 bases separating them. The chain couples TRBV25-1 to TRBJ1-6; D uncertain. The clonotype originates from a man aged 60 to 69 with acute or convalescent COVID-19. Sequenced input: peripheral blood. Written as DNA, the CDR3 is TGTGCCAGCAGTGCCGACACCTCACACAACTATTCACCCCTCCACTTT. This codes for CASSADTSHNYSPLHF.